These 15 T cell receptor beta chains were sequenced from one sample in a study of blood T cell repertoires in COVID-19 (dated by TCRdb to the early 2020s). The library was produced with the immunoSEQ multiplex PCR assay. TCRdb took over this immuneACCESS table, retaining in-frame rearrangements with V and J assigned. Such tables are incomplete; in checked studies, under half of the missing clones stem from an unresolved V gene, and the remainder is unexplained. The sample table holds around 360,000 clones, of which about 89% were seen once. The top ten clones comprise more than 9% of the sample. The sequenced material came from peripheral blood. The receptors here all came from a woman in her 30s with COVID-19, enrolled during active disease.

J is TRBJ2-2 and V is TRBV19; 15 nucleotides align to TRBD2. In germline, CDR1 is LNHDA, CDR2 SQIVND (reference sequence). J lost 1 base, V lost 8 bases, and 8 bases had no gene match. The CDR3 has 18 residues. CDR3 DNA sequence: TGTGCCAGTCGGCAGGGACTAGCGGGAGGTCGGAACACCGGGGAGCTGTTTTTT. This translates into CASRQGLAGGRNTGELFF.

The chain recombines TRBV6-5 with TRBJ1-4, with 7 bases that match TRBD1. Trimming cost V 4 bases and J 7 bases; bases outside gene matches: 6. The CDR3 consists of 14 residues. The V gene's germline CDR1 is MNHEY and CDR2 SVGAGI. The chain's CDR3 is CASSSRQGTEKLFF. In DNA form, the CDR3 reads TGTGCCAGCAGTTCTCGACAGGGAACTGAAAAACTGTTTTTT.

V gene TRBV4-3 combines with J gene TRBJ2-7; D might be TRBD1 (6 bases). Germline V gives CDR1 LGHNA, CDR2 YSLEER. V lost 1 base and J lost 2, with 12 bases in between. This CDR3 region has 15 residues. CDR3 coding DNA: TGCGCCAGCAGCCAAGTTTTACAGGGCACCTACGAGCAGTACTTC. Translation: CASSQVLQGTYEQYF.

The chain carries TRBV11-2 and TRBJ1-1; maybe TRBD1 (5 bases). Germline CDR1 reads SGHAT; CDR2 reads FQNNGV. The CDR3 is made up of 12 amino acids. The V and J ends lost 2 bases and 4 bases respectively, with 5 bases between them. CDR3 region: CASSLRGTEAFF. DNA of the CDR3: TGTGCCAGCAGCTTAAGGGGCACTGAAGCTTTCTTT.

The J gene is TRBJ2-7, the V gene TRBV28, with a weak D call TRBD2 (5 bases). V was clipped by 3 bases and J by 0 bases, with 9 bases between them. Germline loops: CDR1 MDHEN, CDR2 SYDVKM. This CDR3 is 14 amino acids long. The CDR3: CASSLPGSSYEQYF. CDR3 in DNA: TGTGCCAGCAGTTTGCCGGGGAGCTCCTACGAGCAGTACTTC. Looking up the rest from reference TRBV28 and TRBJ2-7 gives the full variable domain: DVKVTQSSRYLVKRTGEKVFLECVQDMDHENMFWYRQDPGLGLRLIYFSYDVKMKEKGDIPEGYSVSREKKERFSLILESASTNQTSMYLCASSLPGSSYEQYFGPGTRLTVT.

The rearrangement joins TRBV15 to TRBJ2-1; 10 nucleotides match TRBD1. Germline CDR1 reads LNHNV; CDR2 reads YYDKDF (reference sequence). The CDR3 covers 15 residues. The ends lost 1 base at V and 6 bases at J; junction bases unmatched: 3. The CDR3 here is CATSRARDRGNEQFF. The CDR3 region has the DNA TGTGCCACCAGCAGAGCCCGGGACAGGGGCAATGAGCAGTTCTTC.

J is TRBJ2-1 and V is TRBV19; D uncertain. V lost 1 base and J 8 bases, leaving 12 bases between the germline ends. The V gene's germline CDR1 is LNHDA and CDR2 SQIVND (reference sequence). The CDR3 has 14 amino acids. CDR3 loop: CASSIVSISDEQFF. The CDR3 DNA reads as TGTGCCAGTAGTATAGTCAGCATAAGCGATGAGCAGTTCTTC.

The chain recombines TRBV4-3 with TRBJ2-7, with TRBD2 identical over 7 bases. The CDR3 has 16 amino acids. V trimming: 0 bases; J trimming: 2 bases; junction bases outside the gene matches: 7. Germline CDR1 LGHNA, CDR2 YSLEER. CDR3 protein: CASSQDGGDSAYEQYF. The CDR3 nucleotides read TGCGCCAGCAGCCAAGATGGGGGGGACTCAGCCTACGAGCAGTACTTC.

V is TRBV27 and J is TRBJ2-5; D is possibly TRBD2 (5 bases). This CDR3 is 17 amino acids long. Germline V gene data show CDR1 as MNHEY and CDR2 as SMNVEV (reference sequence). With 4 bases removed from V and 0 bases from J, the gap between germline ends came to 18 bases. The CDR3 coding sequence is TGTGCCAGCAGTTCCCTTGGGAGCGGCAGGTACCAAGAGACCCAGTACTTC. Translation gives CASSSLGSGRYQETQYF.

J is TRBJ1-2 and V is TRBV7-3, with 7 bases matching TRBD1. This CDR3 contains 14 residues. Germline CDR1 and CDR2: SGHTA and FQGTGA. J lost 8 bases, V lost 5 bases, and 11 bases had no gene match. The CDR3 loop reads CASSPSHTGEGYTF. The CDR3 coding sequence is TGTGCCAGCAGCCCTAGTCATACAGGGGAAGGCTACACCTTC.

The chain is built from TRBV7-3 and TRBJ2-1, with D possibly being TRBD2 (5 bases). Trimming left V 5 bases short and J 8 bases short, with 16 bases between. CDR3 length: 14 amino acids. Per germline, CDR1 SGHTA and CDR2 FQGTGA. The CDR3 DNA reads TGTGCCAGCAGCCTAAGAGGGCAGTTCGATGAGCAGTTCTTC. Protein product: CASSLRGQFDEQFF.

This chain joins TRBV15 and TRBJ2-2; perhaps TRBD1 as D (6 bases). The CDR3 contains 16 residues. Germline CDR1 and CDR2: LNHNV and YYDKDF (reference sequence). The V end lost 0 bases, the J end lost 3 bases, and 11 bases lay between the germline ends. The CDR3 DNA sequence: TGTGCCACCAGCAGAGATCACAGGGTTTACACCGGGGAGCTGTTTTTT. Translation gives CATSRDHRVYTGELFF.

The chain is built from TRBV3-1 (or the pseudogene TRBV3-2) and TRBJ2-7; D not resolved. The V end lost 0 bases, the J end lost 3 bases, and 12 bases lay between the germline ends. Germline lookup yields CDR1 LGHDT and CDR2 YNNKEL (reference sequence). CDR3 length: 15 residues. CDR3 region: CASSQDTVSFYEQYF. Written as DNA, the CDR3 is TGTGCCAGCAGCCAAGATACAGTCTCCTTCTACGAGCAGTACTTC.

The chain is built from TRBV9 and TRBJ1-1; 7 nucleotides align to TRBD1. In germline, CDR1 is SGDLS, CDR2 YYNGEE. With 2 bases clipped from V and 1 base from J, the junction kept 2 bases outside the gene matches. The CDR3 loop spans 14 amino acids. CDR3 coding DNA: TGTGCCAGCAGCGTTGGGGACAGGAACACTGAAGCTTTCTTT. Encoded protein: CASSVGDRNTEAFF.

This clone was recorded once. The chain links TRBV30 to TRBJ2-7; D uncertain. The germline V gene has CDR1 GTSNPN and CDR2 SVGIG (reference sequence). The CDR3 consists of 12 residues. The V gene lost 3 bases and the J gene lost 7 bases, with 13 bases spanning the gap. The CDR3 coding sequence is TGTGCCTGGAGCGATTCCAGTGATGAGCAGTACTTC. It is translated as CAWSDSSDEQYF.